Given below is one T cell receptor (beta chain) in context. The antigen is undetermined. Libraries were prepared by immunoSEQ multiplex PCR; TCRdb keeps only in-frame clonotypes and omits some of them. The data show over 20,000 clones, less than 90% seen once. The sample is drawn from a study of T cells in localized non-small cell lung cancer. Whole-study results and caveats: In the blood, greater T cell density corresponded to longer overall survival. Sequencing was restricted to one tumor region; therefore, heterogeneity remains possible. The study found T cell clonality highest in uninvolved adjacent lung, above tumor. A median of approximately 57 clones ranked among the top 100 in tumor appeared in adjacent lung.

V lost 5 bases, J lost 4 bases, and 9 bases stayed unmatched. The CDR3 runs 16 residues. From germline, CDR1 is MDHEN and CDR2 SYDVKM. Specimen: peripheral blood, collected before any cancer treatment. This clonotype originated in a female donor of 60 years or more with stage I lung adenocarcinoma. The chain couples TRBV28 to TRBJ1-5, with TRBD1 identical over 9 bases. The CDR3 sequence is CASSRKPGQGNQPQHF. The CDR3 nucleotides read TGTGCCAGCAGTCGAAAGCCGGGACAGGGAAATCAGCCCCAGCATTTT.